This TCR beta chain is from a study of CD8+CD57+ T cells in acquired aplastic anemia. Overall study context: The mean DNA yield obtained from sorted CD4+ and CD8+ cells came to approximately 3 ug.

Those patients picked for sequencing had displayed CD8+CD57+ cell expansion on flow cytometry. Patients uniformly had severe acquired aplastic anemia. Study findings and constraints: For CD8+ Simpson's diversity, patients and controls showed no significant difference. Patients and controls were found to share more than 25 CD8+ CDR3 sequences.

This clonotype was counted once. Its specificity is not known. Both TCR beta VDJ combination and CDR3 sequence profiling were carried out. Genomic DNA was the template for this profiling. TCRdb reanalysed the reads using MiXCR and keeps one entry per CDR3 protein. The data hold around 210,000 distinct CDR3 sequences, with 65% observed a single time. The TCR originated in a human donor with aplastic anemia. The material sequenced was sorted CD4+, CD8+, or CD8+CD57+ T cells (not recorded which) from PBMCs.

Here the CDR3 reads CSAGTGASYEQYF. CDR3 nucleotide sequence: TGCAGTGCTGGGACAGGGGCGTCCTACGAGCAGTACTTC. The V and J genes are TRBV20-1 and TRBJ2-7; TRBD1 aligns across 10 bases. The ends lost 5 bases at V and 1 base at J; junction bases unmatched: 2. This CDR3 contains 13 residues. Germline V lookup: CDR1 DFQATT, CDR2 SNEGSKA (reference sequence).